This entry is about one TCR beta chain. Only a few counts were recorded for this clonotype. Its antigen is unknown. Per-nucleotide qualities are absent, and no much larger clonotype sits a single base away. Genomic DNA was used as template for profiling of TCR beta VDJ combinations and CDR3 sequences. An Illumina HiSeq 2000 was used for TCR repertoire sequencing. The original pipeline was this. Repertoires were assessed using TRBV/TRBJ rearrangement plots, CDR3 size and DJ length profiles, and Simpson's diversity index. The immunodominant clone was defined as the most abundant DNA sequence in deep sequencing data. CDR3 amino acid sequences were screened for sharing across subjects and were compared with published repertoires and the VDJdb database. The raw public data were reprocessed by TCRdb itself: fastp quality trimming at Q25, MiXCR clonotype calling, in-frame beta chains only. CDR3 protein sequences are deduplicated, and each keeps its most common genes and DNA. The V and J calls were not made by the authors but by TCRdb's processing. This sample gives roughly 170,000 distinct CDR3 sequences in total; nearly 50% of them show up just once. The top ten hold 10% to 15% of the sample.

These data originate in a study of CD8+CD57+ T cells in acquired aplastic anemia (dated by TCRdb to 2016 to 2018). In the study overall: Extracted DNA from sorted CD4+ and CD8+ cells averaged around 3.2 ug, ranging from about 0.18 to 27.4 ug. A CD8+CD57+ expansion meant a frequency higher than the mean frequency seen in healthy subjects. Results and caveats for the whole study, not just this receptor: Roughly 30 CD8+ CDR3 sequences were shared between patients and controls but appeared highly expressed in patients and within their immunodominant clones. Patients and healthy controls showed no significant difference in CD8+ Simpson's diversity (P=0.060).

Flow cytometry had shown CD8+CD57+ cell expansion in the patients selected for sequencing. Severe acquired aplastic anemia was diagnosed in all patients according to International Study of Aplastic Anemia and Agranulocytosis and Camitta criteria. No patient had received any therapy when blood was sampled. TCR repertoires of sorted CD4+ and CD8+ blood T cells from severe aplastic anemia patients and healthy subjects were deep-sequenced in the study. In the USA, patient enrollment took place under clinicaltrials.gov protocols 00001620, 01623167, 00001397, 00071045, 00081523 and 00961064. Ficoll-Paque density gradient centrifugation was used to isolate peripheral blood mononuclear cells. CD4+ and CD8+ T cells were sorted by FACS or magnetic beads before DNA extraction. This TCR was recovered from a human donor with aplastic anemia. Sample: sorted CD4+, CD8+, or CD8+CD57+ T cells (not recorded which) from PBMCs.

The DNA reads as follows: TGCGCCAGCAGTGAGTCAAGGACAGGGGGCAAGGATGAGCAGTTCTTC. This translates into CASSESRTGGKDEQFF. The chain couples TRBV10-1 to TRBJ2-1, with TRBD1 matching 11 junction bases. V has 0 bases trimmed and J has 8 bases trimmed; junction bases matching no gene number 6. CDR3 length: 16 amino acids, cysteine to phenylalanine. This entry keeps only the CDR3 DNA: 48 bases, framed from base 1. Per the germline V gene (reference sequence), WNHNN is the CDR1 and SYGVQD is the CDR2.